The subject of this entry is one T cell receptor (beta chain). This clone occurred once. Its recognized antigen is unknown. Per-base qualities were not stored, and no clone one base away is much larger. The V end gives up 0 bases and the J end 7 bases, leaving 10 bases in the junction not matched to a gene. CDR3 length: 15 amino acids, cysteine to phenylalanine. Of the read, only the CDR3 DNA is kept; its 45 bases are in frame from base 1. The germline V gene (reference sequence) sets CDR1 to SGHNT and CDR2 to YYREEE. Donors were healthy HIV-negative adults with no recently reported acute infections or vaccinations. All donors were Caucasian adults living in Nashville, Tennessee, USA. For unsorted samples, tens of millions of PBMCs were counted and genomic DNA was extracted with the QIAamp DNA Blood Mini kit. Blood was obtained by leukapheresis, after which PBMCs were separated by Ficoll-Histopaque density gradient centrifugation and cryopreserved in liquid nitrogen vapor phase.

TCR CDR3 regions were amplified from genomic DNA by multiplex PCR using the deep immunoSEQ assay. Genomic DNA extracted from each cell subset was distributed evenly over all wells of several immunoSEQ 96-well plates, and each plate served as one replicate. For unsorted PBMC, around 300 ng of genomic DNA, equivalent to about 30,000 T cell genomes, went into each replicate PCR. Genomic DNA from unsorted PBMC was sequenced over ten immunoSEQ deep assay plates. Purified libraries were quantified with a Qubit 3.0 fluorometer, sized on a Bioanalyzer 2100, and re-quantified with the KAPA Library Quantification kit. Every immunoSEQ 96-well plate was sequenced on a separate single-read 150-cycle Illumina NextSeq 550 flow cell. As for the authors' bioinformatics: Because the immunoSEQ output held only junctional sequences and lacked quality scores, the filtering could not match the filtering applied to full-length reads. Sequences were annotated with PyIR, a Python wrapper for IgBLAST v1.9, using IMGT germline references to assign V/J genes and CDR3. Reads were filtered out if the reads had weak V/J assignments (E-value above 1e-6), no CDR3, stop codons, out-of-frame junctions, or ambiguous translated residues. V3J clonotypes were defined as sequences sharing an identical inferred V gene, J gene, and CDR3 amino acid sequence. Percentage overlap between repertoires was computed as shared unique clonotypes divided by the size of the smaller repertoire. Three approaches were used to assess repertoire richness: RTK rarefaction, the Chao1 estimator, and Recon v2.1 estimates of unobserved clonotypes. TCRdb retrieved this table from immuneACCESS and kept in-frame rearrangements only. Not all clones are present; in checked studies, unresolved V genes account for under half, and no reason is known for the remainder. D and trimming were read from the DNA, whereas the V and J calls and clone size are those reported in that table. Present in this sample are more than 400,000 clones, more than 75% of which were seen just once. The ten top clones hold about 12% of the sample.

The sample is drawn from a study of shared clonotypes between healthy human individuals (dated by TCRdb to about 2020). For the study in its entirety: The cohort comprised a couple of women and a few men aged 18 to 49 years. Blood TCR repertoires of four to six healthy adults were deeply sequenced to estimate repertoire size and the extent of clonotype sharing between individuals. Different laboratories and diverse techniques were used to prepare libraries and sequence TCR repertoires, to increase sequencing depth and limit assay-specific biases. Leukapheresis yielded between about 0.94 and 9 billion PBMCs per donor.

The full study reports these points: The genetic and exposure-history diversity represented was limited by the small number of donors. Sampling was limited to blood, and TCR repertoires in tissue likely differ from TCR repertoires in blood. Pairwise subsampling led to the expectation that sequencing depth would affect the degree of clonotype sharing among donors.

The chain is encoded by TRBV5-4 joined to TRBJ2-7; the central 7 bases match TRBD1. The origin of this receptor is a woman aged 40 to 50 in good health. Some clones in this sample may be carry-over from other donors' samples. The sequenced sample was PBMCs. CDR3 protein: CASSLVSDRWGEQYF. Read as DNA, the sequence is TGTGCCAGCAGCTTGGTATCGGACAGGTGGGGAGAGCAGTACTTC.